Listed below are T cell receptor beta chains from one sample, sequenced in a study of glioma-infiltrating T cells after dendritic cell vaccination. Sequenced by immunoSEQ multiplex PCR; TCRdb stores in-frame clones only, minus some. Here the sample spans about 95,000 clones, over 75% being singletons. The sequencing here drew on blood, taken before dendritic cell vaccination. The source is a human donor with glioblastoma. Each CDR3 is given with its conserved first and last residue.

>TRBJ1-2|TRBV2
CASSERGLGYTF
>TRBJ1-6|TRBV4-3
CASSAERGGSPLHF
>TRBJ2-1|TRBV10-3
CAIRLAGAGEQFF
>TRBJ2-5|TRBV7-2
CASSPLAGAMGGETQYF
>TRBJ1-2|TRBV4-3
CASSQDRTGQKSYGYTF
>TRBJ2-1|TRBV2
CASTESPTLGGNEQFF
>TRBJ2-3|TRBV27
CASSLMEGATDTQYF
>TRBJ1-5|TRBV2
CASSTMGANRPQHF
>TRBJ2-3|TRBV6-5
CASSRQGASDTQYF
>TRBJ1-2|TRBV5-5
CASSWTGVKGYTF
>TRBJ2-7|TRBV18
CASSPAGGSSYEQYF
>TRBJ2-5|TRBV9
CASSTTGSTETQYF
>TRBJ1-2|TRBV5-1
CASSLAGGANYGYTF
>TRBJ1-1|TRBV9
CASTVVPHGGTEAFF
>TRBJ1-5|TRBV7-2
CASSSPPNNQPQHF
>TRBJ1-3|TRBV9
CASSPTGVGNTIYF
>TRBJ2-3|TRBV2
CASSLGRSTDTQYF
>TRBJ1-1|TRBV5-4
CASSGGTGGFIGTEAFF
>TRBJ2-1|TRBV14
CASSQDLEVNEQFF
>TRBJ1-1|TRBV21-1
CASSKARFKNRGMVLDTEAFF
>TRBJ1-4|TRBV14
CASSLLLNEKLFF
>TRBJ1-2|TRBV6-6
CASSYGQVFNYGYTF
>TRBJ2-7|TRBV2
CASMGEEGYEQYF
>TRBJ1-1|TRBV5-4
CASSLNTGSTEAFF
>TRBJ2-7|TRBV5-1
CASSWGPTYEQYF
>TRBJ1-3|TRBV9
CASSAKRGLGGNTIYF
>TRBJ1-1|TRBV12-5
CASGLVSGGEAFF
>TRBJ1-5|TRBV18
CASSGQGLDQPQHF
>TRBJ1-2|TRBV5-1
CASSLGQGLEGYTF
>TRBJ2-3|TRBV6-5
CASSLAPGTDTQYF
>TRBJ1-2|TRBV7-9
CASSLELRQGGGYTF
>TRBJ2-1|TRBV7-9
CASSLLVGGIEDNEQFF
>TRBJ1-1|TRBV11-3
CASSHPGKAYTEAFF
>TRBJ2-1|TRBV4-1
CASSQEGSSGRGEQFF
>TRBJ2-7|TRBV7-7
CASSLQGLGYEQYF
>TRBJ1-2|TRBV10-1
CASSGEPYTGYTF
>TRBJ1-3|TRBV11-3
CASGRRAGNTIYF
>TRBJ2-6|TRBV2
CASSEHTGANVLTF
>TRBJ2-4|TRBV13
CASSPTRPSGGRNIQYF
>TRBJ2-2|TRBV5-5
CASSRQGRAGELFF
>TRBJ2-1|TRBV19
CASSVTSGLYNEQFF
>TRBJ2-1|TRBV7-8
CASRFSTGGNEQFF
>TRBJ1-4|TRBV7-9
CASSSIDRGGEKLFF
>TRBJ2-7|TRBV11-3
CASTPRGGVYEQYF
>TRBJ2-2|TRBV2
CASVGTGWNTGELFF
>TRBJ1-1|TRBV9
CASSVGGHTEAFF
>TRBJ1-5|TRBV14
CASSQEVTGPQHF
>.|TRBV18
CASSSGQGVVDEQYF
>TRBJ2-7|TRBV23-1
CASSEPGTEREQYF
>TRBJ2-1|TRBV2
CASSEWGGHEQFF
>TRBJ2-7|TRBV18
CASSPGTHSYEQYF
>TRBJ2-7|TRBV6-1
CASSEYGTSGYEQYF
>TRBJ2-3|TRBV4-1
CASSQGRLAGGVDTQYF
>.|TRBV28
CASTPSGTVFSYEQYF
>TRBJ2-4|TRBV5-6
CASSRQGAAGIQYF
>TRBJ1-1|TRBV5-8
CASSLGQGVNEAFF
>TRBJ2-7|TRBV11-2
CASSLKPGLAYSSYEQYF